A selection of T cell receptor beta chains follows, all from one sample in a study of a mutant IDH1 vaccine in newly diagnosed glioma. Their antigens are not known. The protocol was immunoSEQ multiplex PCR, while the TCRdb copy is restricted to in-frame clones and leaves out a portion. The sample yields around 32,000 clones, around 80% seen once. The sample consisted of PBMCs, taken from a glioma patient whose treatment included an IDH1 peptide vaccine. The receptor source for this set is a woman aged 18-30 years with glioma. Each CDR3 is given with its conserved first and last residue. A D gene is named only where the DNA matches it firmly. Clone size is not always given. Where it is, it says once, few, many or a class for expanded clones.

once | TRBJ2-7 | TRBD1 | TRBV18 | CASSPGDRGSEQYF | TGTGCCAGCTCACCAGGGGACAGGGGCTCCGAGCAGTACTTC
. | TRBJ1-1 | . | TRBV16 | CASSPRNRLNTEAFF | TGTGCCAGCAGCCCTAGAAACCGTTTAAACACTGAAGCTTTCTTT
. | TRBJ2-6 | . | TRBV11-2 | CASHPTGANVLTF | TGTGCCAGCCACCCCACCGGGGCCAACGTCCTGACTTTC
. | TRBJ2-7 | TRBD1 | TRBV2 | CATGTGDSYEQYF | TGTGCCACCGGGACAGGGGACTCCTACGAGCAGTACTTC
. | TRBJ1-1 | TRBD1 | TRBV6-5 | CASSWAGDRGNTEAFF | TGTGCCAGCAGTTGGGCCGGGGACAGAGGAAACACTGAAGCTTTCTTT
. | TRBJ1-1 | . | TRBV7-2 | CASSLRDSLLNTEAFF | TGTGCCAGCAGCTTACGGGACTCGCTTCTAAACACTGAAGCTTTCTTT
. | TRBJ2-1 | . | TRBV6-5 | CASSTRDTSYNEQFF | TGTGCCAGCAGTACCCGGGACACCTCCTACAATGAGCAGTTCTTC
. | TRBJ1-2 | . | TRBV25-1 | CASTGVGSSSNYGYTF | TGTGCCAGCACAGGGGTTGGCTCCAGTTCTAACTATGGCTACACCTTC
. | TRBJ2-1 | . | TRBV27 | CASSALGGNLQHEQFF | TGTGCCAGCAGTGCTCTGGGCGGGAATCTCCAGCATGAGCAGTTCTTC
. | TRBJ2-1 | . | TRBV5-4 | CASSFLGVGDNEQFF | TGTGCCAGCAGCTTTTTAGGGGTAGGGGACAATGAGCAGTTCTTC
few | TRBJ1-1 | . | TRBV7-6 | CASSEELNTEAFF | TGTGCCAGCAGCGAGGAATTGAACACTGAAGCTTTCTTT
. | TRBJ2-2 | . | TRBV18 | CASSPQFDTGLSGELFF | TGTGCCAGCTCACCACAATTCGATACAGGGCTCTCCGGGGAGCTGTTTTTT
. | TRBJ2-1 | . | TRBV4-1 | CASSQGQSSYNEQFF | TGCGCCAGCAGCCAAGGGCAGAGCTCCTACAATGAGCAGTTCTTC
. | TRBJ1-4 | . | TRBV6-1 | CASSAPGGLREKLFF | TGTGCCAGCAGTGCCCCGGGGGGGTTGCGGGAAAAACTGTTTTTT
. | TRBJ2-3 | TRBD1 | TRBV29-1 | CSVEQGADTQYF | TGCAGCGTTGAACAGGGGGCCGATACGCAGTATTTT
. | TRBJ2-1 | TRBD2 | TRBV5-1 | CASSLVGSGRAAEQFF | TGCGCCAGCAGCTTGGTGGGTAGCGGGAGGGCCGCCGAGCAGTTCTTC
. | TRBJ2-5 | . | TRBV11-2 | CASSPRAGRQETQYF | TGTGCCAGCAGCCCCCGGGCAGGGAGGCAAGAGACCCAGTACTTC
. | TRBJ1-4 | TRBD1 | TRBV11-3 | CASSSSGQGPEKLFF | TGTGCCAGCAGCTCATCGGGACAGGGCCCTGAAAAACTGTTTTTT
. | TRBJ1-2 | . | TRBV19 | CASSTKHSGQSYGYTF | TGTGCCAGTAGTACCAAACATAGCGGACAGAGCTATGGCTACACCTTC
. | TRBJ2-5 | TRBD1 | TRBV9 | CASSVDGDRGIWETQYF | TGTGCCAGCAGCGTAGACGGAGACAGGGGGATTTGGGAGACCCAGTACTTC
. | TRBJ2-1 | . | TRBV6-5 | CASSYAVSSYNEQFF | TGTGCCAGCAGTTACGCAGTGAGCTCCTACAATGAGCAGTTCTTC
. | TRBJ2-3 | . | TRBV12-5 | CASAPDSDTQYF | TGTGCTAGTGCCCCCGACTCTGATACGCAGTATTTT
. | TRBJ2-7 | . | TRBV27 | CASREEHGVPEQYF | TGTGCCAGCAGGGAGGAGCATGGGGTGCCCGAGCAGTACTTC
. | TRBJ2-1 | TRBD2 | TRBV10-3 | CAISELAGGYNEQFF | TGTGCCATCAGTGAATTAGCGGGGGGGTACAATGAGCAGTTCTTC
. | TRBJ2-7 | TRBD1 | TRBV2 | CASRETGVYEQYF | TGTGCCAGCAGGGAGACAGGGGTCTACGAGCAGTACTTC
once | TRBJ2-7 | . | TRBV6-5 | CASSYSRTQSYEQYF | TGTGCCAGCAGTTACTCCCGGACCCAGTCCTACGAGCAGTACTTC
. | TRBJ2-7 | TRBD1 | TRBV5-8 | CASDGQAEQYF | TGTGCCAGCGACGGACAGGCCGAGCAGTACTTC
. | TRBJ2-7 | . | TRBV28 | CASSLRFEQYF | TGTGCCAGCAGTCTTCGTTTCGAGCAGTACTTC
once | TRBJ2-7 | . | TRBV14 | CASKRGGQYEQYF | TGTGCCAGCAAGAGGGGCGGGCAATACGAGCAGTACTTC
. | TRBJ2-7 | TRBD2 | TRBV7-8 | CASSLERGRGEQYF | TGTGCCAGCAGCTTAGAGCGGGGGCGGGGGGAGCAGTACTTC
. | TRBJ1-5 | TRBD1 | TRBV5-6 | CASSLGDRGQEQPQHF | TGTGCCAGCAGCTTGGGGGACAGGGGGCAGGAGCAGCCCCAGCATTTT
. | TRBJ1-2 | . | TRBV19 | CASSEYASPNYGYTF | TGTGCCAGTAGTGAATACGCCAGCCCAAACTATGGCTACACCTTC
. | TRBJ2-7 | TRBD1 | TRBV18 | CASSPGTGYEQYF | TGTGCCAGCTCACCGGGGACAGGATACGAGCAGTACTTC
. | TRBJ2-2 | . | TRBV9 | CASHRRRRRGAVF | TGTGCCTCCCATAGGCGGCGACGCCGGGGAGCTGTTTTT
. | TRBJ2-1 | . | TRBV6-1 | CASSEWEGQAAYNEQFF | TGTGCCAGCAGTGAATGGGAGGGACAGGCCGCCTACAATGAGCAGTTCTTC
. | TRBJ2-3 | TRBD2 | TRBV6-5 | CASSLWEGSDTQYF | TGTGCCAGCAGTTTATGGGAGGGTTCAGATACGCAGTATTTT
. | TRBJ1-1 | . | TRBV15 | CATRQGEDHTEAFF | TGTGCCACCAGACAGGGAGAGGATCACACTGAAGCTTTCTTT
. | TRBJ1-3 | . | TRBV14 | CASSQGGGNTIYF | TGTGCCAGCAGCCAGGGAGGTGGAAACACCATATATTTT
. | TRBJ1-4 | . | TRBV29-1 | CSVVALGNEKLFF | TGCAGCGTTGTCGCATTGGGAAATGAAAAACTGTTTTTT
. | TRBJ2-1 | . | TRBV7-9 | CASSRSTGSSYNEQFF | TGTGCCAGCAGCCGATCTACAGGGAGCTCCTACAATGAGCAGTTCTTC
. | TRBJ2-1 | TRBD2 | TRBV7-2 | CASTREGTSGRNEQFF | TGTGCCAGCACCAGAGAAGGGACTAGCGGGAGAAATGAGCAGTTCTTC
. | TRBJ1-5 | TRBD1 | TRBV7-2 | CASSPDRALNQPQHF | TGTGCCAGCAGTCCCGACAGGGCCCTTAATCAGCCCCAGCATTTT
. | TRBJ1-1 | . | TRBV6-1 | CASSEGARAGEAFF | TGTGCCAGCAGTGAAGGGGCTAGGGCCGGTGAAGCTTTCTTT
. | TRBJ2-1 | TRBD1 | TRBV13 | CASSSQGSSYNEQFF | TGTGCCAGCAGCTCACAGGGGAGCTCCTACAATGAGCAGTTCTTC
. | TRBJ1-2 | . | TRBV18 | CASSPTENYGYTF | TGTGCCAGCTCACCGACGGAAAACTATGGCTACACCTTC
few | TRBJ1-5 | . | TRBV5-6 | CASSLGALQPQHF | TGTGCCAGCAGCTTGGGGGCTTTGCAGCCCCAGCATTTT
. | TRBJ1-2 | . | TRBV7-2 | CASSSPVANYGYTF | TGTGCCAGCAGCTCGCCCGTGGCGAACTATGGCTACACCTTC
. | TRBJ2-3 | . | TRBV15 | CATSRGKTGTPSTDTQYF | TGTGCCACCAGCAGGGGGAAGACCGGGACTCCAAGCACAGATACGCAGTATTTT
once | TRBJ2-3 | . | TRBV6-6 | CASTGQSTDTQYF | TGTGCCAGCACCGGGCAAAGCACAGATACGCAGTATTTT
. | TRBJ2-7 | TRBD2 | TRBV4-1 | CASRATTSGRGYEQYF | TGCGCCAGCAGGGCTACGACTAGCGGGAGAGGGTACGAGCAGTACTTC
. | TRBJ1-1 | . | TRBV10-3 | CAIRVSTMMNTEAFF | TGTGCCATCAGGGTCAGTACCATGATGAACACTGAAGCTTTCTTT
. | TRBJ2-1 | . | TRBV4-2 | CASSQDPLGVNEQFF | TGTGCCAGCAGCCAAGACCCATTGGGGGTCAATGAGCAGTTCTTC
. | TRBJ2-1 | TRBD1 | TRBV2 | CASRQGPNNNEQFF | TGTGCCAGCCGACAGGGGCCGAATAACAATGAGCAGTTCTTC
. | TRBJ2-3 | . | TRBV6-5 | CASSPRDSRTDTQYF | TGTGCCAGCAGTCCGCGGGACTCCCGCACAGATACGCAGTATTTT
few | TRBJ2-1 | . | TRBV5-1 | CASGSGRSIANEQFF | TGCGCCAGCGGGTCTGGCCGGTCAATAGCAAATGAGCAGTTCTTC